The 32 T cell receptor beta chains reported below all come from one sample, sequenced in a study of T cells in Graves' hyperthyroidism and ophthalmopathy. From RNA transcripts, TCR beta CDR3 regions were amplified. HTBI primers were used for first-round RT-PCR of the TCR CDR3. Each CDR3 protein gets one entry after TCRdb re-called the multiplex PCR reads with MiXCR. This sample carries 360,000 or so distinct CDR3 sequences, roughly 15% of them seen once, and the ten largest clones take approximately 19%. Sequencing used blood. These receptors were collected from a woman aged 55 to 70 with Graves' ophthalmopathy.

A few counts support this clonotype. The CDR3 nucleotides are TGTGCCAGCAGTTACTCACGGCAGGAGACCCAGTACTTC. Protein: CASSYSRQETQYF. This chain connects TRBV6-2 or TRBV6-3 to TRBJ2-5; D gene uncertain. V was pared by 0 bases and J by 5 bases, with 7 bases between. Germline CDR1 reads MNHEY; CDR2 reads SVGEGT. CDR3 size: 13 residues.

This clonotype was seen more than once but under ten times. Just one base apart from a much larger clone, this may be a read error. The genes are TRBV7-2 and TRBJ2-1; 15 bases fit TRBD2. This CDR3 spans 19 amino acids. Per the germline V gene, CDR1 is SGHTA and CDR2 is FQGNSA. CDR3 in amino acids: CANSFPSGLAGGEYNEQFF. CDR3 nucleotide sequence: TGTGCCAACAGCTTCCCCTCTGGACTAGCGGGAGGGGAATACAATGAGCAGTTCTTC.

J is TRBJ2-1 and V is TRBV28; 7 bases line up with TRBD1. The V and J ends lost 6 bases and 5 bases, in that order; junction bases with no gene match: 19. CDR3 size: 18 residues. In germline, CDR1 is MDHEN, CDR2 SYDVKM. The chain's CDR3 is CASSRQSPGTAIHNEQFF. CDR3 sequence (DNA): TGTGCCAGCAGCCGACAAAGCCCCGGGACAGCTATTCACAATGAGCAGTTCTTC.

The J gene is TRBJ2-6, the V gene TRBV7-9, with D possibly being TRBD2 (6 bases). The germline gives CDR1 SEHNR, CDR2 FQNEAQ (reference sequence). The CDR3 contains 16 residues. Trimming took off 1 base at V and 0 bases at J, with 7 bases between the two ends. The CDR3 DNA reads as TGTGCCAGCAGCTTAGGGAGGGGCTCTGGGGCCAACGTCCTGACTTTC. Residues: CASSLGRGSGANVLTF.

This clonotype was counted many times. This sequence joins TRBV27 and TRBJ2-2; unclear D gene. Germline-derived CDR1 and CDR2 are MNHEY and SMNVEV (reference sequence). The CDR3 is 15 amino acids. Between the trimmed V and J ends, which lost 3 bases and 4 bases, there was a span of 12 bases. In DNA form, the CDR3 reads TGTGCCAGCAGTTTCCCCAGAGTGGGCACCGGGGAGCTGTTTTTT. Translating it yields CASSFPRVGTGELFF.

There are a few counts of this clonotype. The V call is TRBV29-1, the J call TRBJ1-1; 9 nucleotides agree with TRBD1. CDR1 is SQVTM, CDR2 ANQGSEA, per germline. Trimming removed 5 bases from V and 5 bases from J; junction bases left unmatched: 6. The CDR3 is 13 amino acids. The CDR3 sequence: CSVTDRGNTEAFF. DNA for the CDR3: TGCAGCGTTACCGACAGGGGGAATACTGAAGCTTTCTTT.

The chain uses TRBV6-1 and TRBJ2-2, with unresolved D. The V gene lost 7 bases and the J gene lost 8 bases, with 14 bases spanning the gap. The CDR3 covers 13 residues. From germline, CDR1 is MNHNS and CDR2 SASEGT. The CDR3: CASKELLRGELFF. CDR3 nucleotide sequence: TGTGCCAGCAAGGAGCTTCTGAGGGGGGAGCTGTTTTTT.

At least ten counts were recorded for this clonotype. The gene calls are TRBV20-1 and TRBJ2-3, with 9 nucleotides matching TRBD2. CDR1 is DFQATT, CDR2 SNEGSKA, per germline (reference sequence). This CDR3 is 15 amino acids long. Trimming at V came to 2 bases and at J to 2 bases, leaving 5 bases not matched to a gene. CDR3 coding DNA: TGCAGTGCTAGACTAGCGGGATATTCCACAGATACGCAGTATTTT. Protein sequence: CSARLAGYSTDTQYF.

This clonotype was observed many times. The chain is built from TRBV11-2 and TRBJ2-7, with TRBD2 matching over 7 bases. The germline V gene has CDR1 SGHAT and CDR2 FQNNGV. There are 15 residues in the CDR3. V shed 9 bases and J 3 bases; nucleotides not matched to a gene: 14. The CDR3 loop is CASQEGGPLIYEQYF. For the CDR3, the DNA is TGTGCCAGTCAAGAGGGAGGGCCTCTCATCTACGAGCAGTACTTC.

This clonotype was seen at least ten times. The CDR3 region is CASSYSGSPTEAFF. The CDR3 coding sequence is TGTGCCAGCAGTTACTCGGGCAGCCCCACTGAAGCTTTCTTT. The J gene is TRBJ1-1, the V gene TRBV6-2 or TRBV6-3; D unresolved. Looked up from germline, CDR1 is MNHEY and CDR2 is SVGEGT. The CDR3 loop spans 14 amino acids. V lost 0 bases, J lost 4 bases, and 9 bases lay in between.

The V call is TRBV20-1, the J call TRBJ2-1, with 13 bases that match TRBD2. V lost 2 bases, J lost 7 bases, and 5 bases stayed unmatched. The CDR3 has 15 residues. Per the germline V gene, CDR1 is DFQATT and CDR2 is SNEGSKA (reference sequence). CDR3 protein: CSARQLAGGSNEQFF. CDR3 bases: TGCAGTGCTAGACAACTAGCGGGAGGGTCTAATGAGCAGTTCTTC.

The chain is built from TRBV29-1 and TRBJ2-1; no definite D call. Trimming pared 4 bases from V and 4 bases from J, leaving 11 bases between. The CDR3 is made up of 13 amino acids. Germline V lookup: CDR1 SQVTM, CDR2 ANQGSEA. The CDR3 DNA follows: TGCAGCGTTGCCACTTATTTATACAATGAGCAGTTCTTC. Translated, it gives CSVATYLYNEQFF.

This clonotype occurred many times. The V and J genes are TRBV6-2 or TRBV6-3 and TRBJ2-3, with 9 bases aligning to TRBD2. There are 15 residues in the CDR3. V gave up 0 bases and J gave up 4 bases; unmatched junction bases: 2. The V gene's germline CDR1 is MNHEY and CDR2 SVGEGT. The CDR3 spells CASSYSSGSPDTQYF. CDR3 bases: TGTGCCAGCAGTTACTCTAGCGGGAGCCCAGATACGCAGTATTTT.

This clonotype has a count of ten or more. This rearrangement joins TRBV7-2 to TRBJ1-1, with D unresolved. Germline-derived CDR1 and CDR2 are SGHTA and FQGNSA. There are 14 residues in the CDR3. V shed 6 bases and J shed 6 bases, with 17 bases lying between them. CDR3 nucleotide sequence: TGTGCCAGCAGACGGCCGGGGTCGGGGTCTGAAGCTTTCTTT. This codes for CASRRPGSGSEAFF.

This clonotype was detected only a few times. One end of the junction varies from germline; a read error may be responsible. The genes are TRBV3-1 and TRBJ1-2, with TRBD1 identical over 9 bases. CDR1 and CDR2 from the germline V gene are LGHDT and YNNKEL (reference sequence). This CDR3 is built from 12 residues. The CDR3 DNA reads as TGTGCCAGCAGCCGCCGGGACAGGGATCTTTCCTTC. Its translation: CASSRRDRDLSF. The full variable domain, with the rest looked up from reference TRBV3-1 and TRBJ1-2, is DTAVSQTPKYLVTQMGNDKSIKCEQNLGHDTMYWYKQDSKKFLKIMFSYNNKELIINETVPNRFSPKSPDKAHLNLHINSLELGDSAVYFCASSRRDRDLSFGSGTRLTVV.

This clonotype was found a few times. At one end, the junction sequence differs from germline, possibly due to a read error. The rearrangement joins TRBV7-7 to TRBJ2-1; D is tentatively TRBD1 or TRBD2 (5 bases each). This CDR3 contains 15 residues. Germline V lookup: CDR1 SSHAT, CDR2 FNYEAQ (reference sequence). CDR3 nucleotides: TGTGCTAGCGCCACGGGGCCCAACTCCTACAATAAGCAGTTCTTC. This encodes CASATGPNSYNKQFF.

There are many counts of this clonotype. The chain combines TRBV30 with TRBJ1-5; D is unresolved. The germline V gene encodes CDR1 GTSNPN and CDR2 SVGIG (reference sequence). V was trimmed by 5 bases and J by 0 bases, leaving 8 bases between them. The CDR3 sequence is 13 residues long. CDR3 protein: CAWGSNSNQPQHF. The DNA for the CDR3 is TGTGCCTGGGGGAGCAATAGCAATCAGCCCCAGCATTTT.

In this sample, this clonotype turned up many times. V gene TRBV7-9 combines with J gene TRBJ2-3, with TRBD1 as a possible D gene (6 bases). The germline V gene encodes CDR1 SEHNR and CDR2 FQNEAQ (reference sequence). Trimming pared 0 bases from V and 2 bases from J, leaving 12 bases between. CDR3 length equals 16 residues. The CDR3 DNA reads as TGTGCCAGCAGCTTAGCGTTGACAGGCCCCACAGATACGCAGTATTTT. This translates into CASSLALTGPTDTQYF.

This clonotype was seen a handful of times. The rearrangement links TRBV2 to TRBJ2-1; 8 positions match TRBD2. The V gene's germline CDR1 is SNHLY and CDR2 FYNNEI. The CDR3 runs to 14 residues. The trim removed 6 bases at V and 8 bases at J, leaving 9 bases unmatched. The CDR3 is CASRLAGPVYEQFF. CDR3 nucleotide sequence: TGTGCCAGCAGATTAGCGGGACCGGTTTATGAGCAGTTCTTC.

This clonotype was recorded many times. The genes are TRBV2 and TRBJ2-1, with a tentative D call TRBD2 (6 bases). The V end lost 10 bases, the J end lost 10 bases, and 17 bases lay between the germline ends. Germline V gene sequence: CDR1 SNHLY, CDR2 FYNNEI. This CDR3 is built from 12 residues. The CDR3 coding sequence is TGTGCCATTTTACTGGCGGGGCCAGAGCAGTTCTTC. It translates to CAILLAGPEQFF. Combining the CDR3 with reference TRBV2 and TRBJ2-1 gives the whole variable domain EPEVTQTPSHQVTQMGQEVILRCVPISNHLYFYWYRQILGQKVEFLVSFYNNEISEKSEIFDDQFSVERPDGSNFTLKIRSTKLEDSAMYFCAILLAGPEQFFGPGTRLTVL.

In this sample, this clonotype turned up many times. The chain carries TRBV6-2 or TRBV6-3 and TRBJ2-2, with 8 bases that match TRBD2. This CDR3 comprises 14 residues. Germline CDR1 is MNHEY and CDR2 is SVGEGT. V trimming: 8 bases; J trimming: 3 bases; junction bases outside the gene matches: 5. This CDR3 reads CASRTSGHTGELFF. The CDR3 DNA follows: TGTGCCAGCCGCACTAGCGGTCACACCGGGGAGCTGTTTTTT.

The J gene is TRBJ1-5, the V gene TRBV6-1; a possible D gene is TRBD1 (6 bases). Germline V lookup: CDR1 MNHNS, CDR2 SASEGT. Trimming left V 5 bases short and J 2 bases short, with 13 bases between. The CDR3 runs to 15 residues. Written as DNA, the CDR3 is TGTGCCAGCAGTCCTCCAGGGGCCGGCAATCAGCCCCAGCATTTT. Residues: CASSPPGAGNQPQHF.

Ten or more counts support this clonotype. The chain carries TRBV19 and TRBJ1-5; possible D gene TRBD1, 5 bases. V lost 9 bases and J 4 bases, leaving 25 bases between the germline ends. The CDR3 is 17 amino acids. Germline CDR1 and CDR2: LNHDA and SQIVND (reference sequence). The CDR3 DNA sequence: TGTGCCAGCGCTATTATGCGTGGAGCCGGGGGGAATCAGCCCCAGCATTTT. Translated, it gives CASAIMRGAGGNQPQHF.

This clonotype was counted ten times or more. The V and J genes are TRBV5-1 and TRBJ2-3; 14 nucleotides match TRBD2. With 4 bases clipped from V and 3 bases from J, the junction kept 7 bases outside the gene matches. From germline, CDR1 is SGHRS and CDR2 YFSETQ. The CDR3 loop spans 17 amino acids. CDR3 in DNA: TGCGCCAGCAGCCAGACTAGCGGGAGGGCCCCAACAGATACGCAGTATTTT. Amino acid sequence: CASSQTSGRAPTDTQYF. The entire variable domain, with the rest obtained from reference TRBV5-1 and TRBJ2-3, is as follows: KAGVTQTPRYLIKTRGQQVTLSCSPISGHRSVSWYQQTPGQGLQFLFEYFSETQRNKGNFPGRFSGRQFSNSRSEMNVSTLELGDSALYLCASSQTSGRAPTDTQYFGPGTRLTVL.

The chain uses TRBV5-6 and TRBJ2-2; D unclear. This CDR3 is built from 13 residues. Trimming removed 7 bases from V and 1 base from J, with 8 bases in between. CDR1 is SGHDT, CDR2 YYEEEE, per germline. CDR3 amino acids: CASSTGNTGELFF. CDR3 DNA sequence: TGTGCCAGCTCGACGGGGAACACCGGGGAGCTGTTTTTT.

The CDR3 protein is CASSQRDSFNSPLHF. Here the CDR3 DNA reads TGTGCCAGCAGCCAAAGGGACAGCTTTAATTCACCCCTCCACTTT. The chain joins TRBV9 to TRBJ1-6; 7 bases are shared with TRBD1. Per germline, CDR1 SGDLS and CDR2 YYNGEE. CDR3 size: 15 residues. V lost 4 bases and J lost 6; bases outside the gene matches: 7.

This clonotype came up a few times. The rearrangement uses TRBV19 and TRBJ1-5, with D possibly TRBD1 on 6 matching bases. Germline values: CDR1 LNHDA, CDR2 SQIVND (reference sequence). The V and J ends lost 7 bases and 7 bases respectively, with 20 bases between them. This CDR3 is 15 amino acids long. CDR3 amino acids: CASKGEPDRVQPQHF. In nucleotides, the CDR3 is TGTGCCAGTAAAGGCGAGCCGGACAGAGTCCAGCCCCAGCATTTT.

This clonotype has just a few counts. V usage is TRBV6-2 or TRBV6-3 and J usage is TRBJ2-7; D not resolved. The V gene's germline CDR1 is MNHEY and CDR2 SVGEGT. This CDR3 region has 15 residues. Trimming pared 2 bases from V and 3 bases from J, leaving 14 bases between. The CDR3 nucleotides read TGTGCCAGCAGTTACAGTTTCCGGAAGGGCTACGAGCAGTACTTC. As protein: CASSYSFRKGYEQYF.

The chain is built from TRBV7-9 and TRBJ1-4, with D tentatively TRBD1 (5 bases). The germline V and J ends were trimmed by 5 bases and 4 bases, with 14 bases remaining between them. This CDR3 spans 15 amino acids. The germline V gene has CDR1 SEHNR and CDR2 FQNEAQ (reference sequence). CDR3 DNA: TGTGCCAGCAGCCCCTGGGGAGGGGATAATGAAAAACTGTTTTTT. It translates to CASSPWGGDNEKLFF.

This clonotype was detected a few times. This chain links TRBV15 with TRBJ1-5, with D perhaps TRBD1 (6 bases). This CDR3 spans 16 amino acids. Deletions cut 0 bases from V and 2 bases from J, with 11 bases between. Germline-derived CDR1 and CDR2 are LNHNV and YYDKDF (reference sequence). Here the CDR3 DNA reads TGTGCCACCAGCAGAGAGCCCGGGGGCGGCAATCAGCCCCAGCATTTT. Translation: CATSREPGGGNQPQHF.

This clonotype has ten or more counts. This chain uses TRBV6-1 with TRBJ2-7, with 11 bases aligning to TRBD1. This CDR3 spans 13 amino acids. The germline V gene has CDR1 MNHNS and CDR2 SASEGT. The CDR3 here is CATHRDRGYEQYF. The CDR3, as DNA: TGTGCAACGCATCGGGACAGGGGGTACGAGCAGTACTTC.

This clonotype was detected a few times. The V call is TRBV12-3 or TRBV12-4, the J call TRBJ2-2; no clear D gene. The length of the CDR3 is 11 residues. The germline V and J ends were trimmed by 5 bases and 6 bases, with 4 bases remaining between them. The CDR3 bases are TGTGCCAGCAGTAGAGCCGGGGAGCTGTTTTTT. Translating it yields CASSRAGELFF.